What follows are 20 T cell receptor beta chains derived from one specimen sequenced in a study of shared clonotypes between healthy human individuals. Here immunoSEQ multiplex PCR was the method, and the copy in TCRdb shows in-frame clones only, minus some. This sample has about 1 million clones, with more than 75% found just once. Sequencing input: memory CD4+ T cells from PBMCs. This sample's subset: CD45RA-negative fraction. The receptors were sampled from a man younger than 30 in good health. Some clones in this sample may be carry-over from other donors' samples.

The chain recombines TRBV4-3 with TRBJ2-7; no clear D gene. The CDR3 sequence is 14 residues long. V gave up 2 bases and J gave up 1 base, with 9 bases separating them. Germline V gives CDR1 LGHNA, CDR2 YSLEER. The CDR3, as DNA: TGCGCCAGCAGCCAAAATCTAGAGTCCTACGAGCAGTACTTC. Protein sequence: CASSQNLESYEQYF.

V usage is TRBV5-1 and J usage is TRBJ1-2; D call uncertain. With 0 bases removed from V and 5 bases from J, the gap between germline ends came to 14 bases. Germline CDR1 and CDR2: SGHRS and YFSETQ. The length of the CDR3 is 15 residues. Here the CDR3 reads CASSLGAVGGYGYTF. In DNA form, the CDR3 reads TGCGCCAGCAGCTTGGGAGCGGTGGGAGGGTATGGCTACACCTTC.

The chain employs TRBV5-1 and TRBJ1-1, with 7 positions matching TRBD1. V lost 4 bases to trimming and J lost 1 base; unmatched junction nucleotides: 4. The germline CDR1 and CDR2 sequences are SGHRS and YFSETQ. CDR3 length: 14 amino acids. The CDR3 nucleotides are TGCGCCAGCAGCCAAGGACAGGCGAACACTGAAGCTTTCTTT. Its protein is CASSQGQANTEAFF.

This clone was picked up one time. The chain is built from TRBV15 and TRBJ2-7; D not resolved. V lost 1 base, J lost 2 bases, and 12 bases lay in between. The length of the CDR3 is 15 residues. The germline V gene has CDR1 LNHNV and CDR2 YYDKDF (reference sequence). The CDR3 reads CATSRVPALTYEQYF. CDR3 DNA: TGTGCCACCAGCAGAGTCCCAGCGTTAACCTACGAGCAGTACTTC.

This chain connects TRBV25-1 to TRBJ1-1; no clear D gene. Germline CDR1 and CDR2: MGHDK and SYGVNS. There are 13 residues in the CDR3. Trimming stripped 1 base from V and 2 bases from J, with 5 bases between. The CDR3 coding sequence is TGTGCCAGCAGTGAATTTCAAAACACTGAAGCTTTCTTT. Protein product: CASSEFQNTEAFF.

The CDR3 sequence is CAWSTQGPEAFF. CDR3 sequence (DNA): TGTGCCTGGAGTACACAGGGGCCTGAAGCTTTCTTT. The rearrangement links TRBV30 to TRBJ1-1; 7 bases are shared with TRBD1. The CDR3 spans 12 residues. Looked up from germline, CDR1 is GTSNPN and CDR2 is SVGIG (reference sequence). V gave up 2 bases and J gave up 6 bases; unmatched junction bases: 3. The full variable domain, in which reference TRBV30 and TRBJ1-1 provide the parts outside the CDR3, is SQTIHQWPATLVQPVGSPLSLECTVEGTSNPNLYWYRQAAGRGLQLLFYSVGIGQISSEVPQNLSASRPQDRQFILSSKKLLLSDSGFYLCAWSTQGPEAFFGQGTRLTVV.

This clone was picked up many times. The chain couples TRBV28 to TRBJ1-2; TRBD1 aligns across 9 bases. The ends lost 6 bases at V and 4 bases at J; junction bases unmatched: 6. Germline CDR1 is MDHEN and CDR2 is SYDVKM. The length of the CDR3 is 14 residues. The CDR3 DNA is TGTGCCAGCAGACAGGGGGCGGGCATCTATGGCTACACCTTC. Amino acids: CASRQGAGIYGYTF.

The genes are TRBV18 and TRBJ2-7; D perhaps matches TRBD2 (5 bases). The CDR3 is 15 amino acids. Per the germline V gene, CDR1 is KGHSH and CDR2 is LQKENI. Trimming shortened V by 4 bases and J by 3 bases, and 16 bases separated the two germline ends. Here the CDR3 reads CASSLGEGLVYEQYF. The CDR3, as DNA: TGTGCCAGCTCACTCGGGGAAGGTCTGGTCTACGAGCAGTACTTC.

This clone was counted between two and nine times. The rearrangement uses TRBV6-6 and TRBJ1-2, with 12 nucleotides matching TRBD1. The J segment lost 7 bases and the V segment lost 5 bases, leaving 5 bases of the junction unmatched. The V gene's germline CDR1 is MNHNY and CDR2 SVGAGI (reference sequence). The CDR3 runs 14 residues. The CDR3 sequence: CASSGTGGAGGYTF. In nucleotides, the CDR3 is TGTGCCAGCAGTGGGACAGGGGGCGCAGGTGGCTACACCTTC.

As DNA, the CDR3 is TGTGCCAGCAGTTTATCGTCCGGGGCTAGCGGGGGGGACCAAGAGACCCAGTACTTC. As protein: CASSLSSGASGGDQETQYF. J is TRBJ2-5 and V is TRBV27; 12 nucleotides match TRBD2. Germline V gene lookup returns CDR1 MNHEY and CDR2 SMNVEV (reference sequence). There are 19 residues in the CDR3. Trimming at V came to 0 bases and at J to 0 bases, leaving 8 bases not matched to a gene.

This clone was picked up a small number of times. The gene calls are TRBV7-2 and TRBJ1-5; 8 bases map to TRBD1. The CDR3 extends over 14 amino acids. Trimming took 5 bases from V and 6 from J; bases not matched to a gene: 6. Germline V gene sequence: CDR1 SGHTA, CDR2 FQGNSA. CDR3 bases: TGTGCCAGCAGCCTCGGACAGGGATTTCAGCCCCAGCATTTT. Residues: CASSLGQGFQPQHF. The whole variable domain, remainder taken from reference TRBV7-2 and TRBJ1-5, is GAGVSQSPSNKVTEKGKDVELRCDPISGHTALYWYRQSLGQGLEFLIYFQGNSAPDKSGLPSDRFSAERTGGSVSTLTIQRTQQEDSAVYLCASSLGQGFQPQHFGDGTRLSIL.

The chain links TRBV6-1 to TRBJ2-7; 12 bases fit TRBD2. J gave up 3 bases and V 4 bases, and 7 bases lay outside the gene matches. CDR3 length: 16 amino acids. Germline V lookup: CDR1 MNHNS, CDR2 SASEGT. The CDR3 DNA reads TGTGCCAGCAGTGGACGACTAGCGGGAGATGTCTACGAGCAGTACTTC. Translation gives CASSGRLAGDVYEQYF.

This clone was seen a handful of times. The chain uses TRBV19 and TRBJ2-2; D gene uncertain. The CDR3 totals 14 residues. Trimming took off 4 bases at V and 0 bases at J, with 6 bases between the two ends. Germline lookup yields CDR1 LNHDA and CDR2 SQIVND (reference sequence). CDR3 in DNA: TGTGCCAGTAGTAGACTCTCGAACACCGGGGAGCTGTTTTTT. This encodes CASSRLSNTGELFF.

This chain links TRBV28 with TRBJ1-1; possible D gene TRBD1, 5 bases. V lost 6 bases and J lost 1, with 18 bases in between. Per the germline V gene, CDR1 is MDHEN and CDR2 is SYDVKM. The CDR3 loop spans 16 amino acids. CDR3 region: CASSFTPGRRNTEAFF. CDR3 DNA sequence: TGTGCCAGCAGCTTCACGCCGGGACGCAGGAACACTGAAGCTTTCTTT.

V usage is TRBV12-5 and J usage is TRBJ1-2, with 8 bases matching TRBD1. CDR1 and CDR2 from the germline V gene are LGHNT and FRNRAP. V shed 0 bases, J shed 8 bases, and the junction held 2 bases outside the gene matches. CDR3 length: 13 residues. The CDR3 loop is CASGLVDRGGYTF. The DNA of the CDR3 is TGTGCTAGTGGTTTGGTCGACAGGGGAGGCTACACCTTC. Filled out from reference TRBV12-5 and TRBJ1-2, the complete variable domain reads DARVTQTPRHKVTEMGQEVTMRCQPILGHNTVFWYRQTMMQGLELLAYFRNRAPLDDSGMPKDRFSAEMPDATLATLKIQPSEPRDSAVYFCASGLVDRGGYTFGSGTRLTVV.

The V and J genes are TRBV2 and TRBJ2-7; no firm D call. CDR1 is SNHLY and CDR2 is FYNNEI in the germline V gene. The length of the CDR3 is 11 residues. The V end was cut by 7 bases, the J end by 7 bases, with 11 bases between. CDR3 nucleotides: TGTGCCAGCACCATAAGTTGGGAGCAGTACTTC. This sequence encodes CASTISWEQYF.

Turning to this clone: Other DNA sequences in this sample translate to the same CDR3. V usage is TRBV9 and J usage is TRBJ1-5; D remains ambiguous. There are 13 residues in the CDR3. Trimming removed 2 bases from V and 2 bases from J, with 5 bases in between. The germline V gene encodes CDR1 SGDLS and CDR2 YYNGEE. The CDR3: CASSVQGNQPQHF. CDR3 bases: TGTGCCAGCAGCGTGCAGGGCAATCAGCCCCAGCATTTT. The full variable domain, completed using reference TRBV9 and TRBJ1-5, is DSGVTQTPKHLITATGQRVTLRCSPRSGDLSVYWYQQSLDQGLQFLIQYYNGEERAKGNILERFSAQQFPDLHSELNLSSLELGDSALYFCASSVQGNQPQHFGDGTRLSIL.

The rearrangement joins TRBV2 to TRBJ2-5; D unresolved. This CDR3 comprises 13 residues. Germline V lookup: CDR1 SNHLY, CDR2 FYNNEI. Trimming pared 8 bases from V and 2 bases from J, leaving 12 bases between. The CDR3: CASVVVVQETQYF. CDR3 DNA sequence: TGTGCCAGCGTGGTAGTTGTACAAGAGACCCAGTACTTC.

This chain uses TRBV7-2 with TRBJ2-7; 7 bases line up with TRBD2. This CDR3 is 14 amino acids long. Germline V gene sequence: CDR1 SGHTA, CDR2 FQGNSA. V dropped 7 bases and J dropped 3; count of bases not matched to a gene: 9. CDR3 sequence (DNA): TGTGCCAGCACACCGAGCGGGACCCACTACGAGCAGTACTTC. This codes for CASTPSGTHYEQYF.

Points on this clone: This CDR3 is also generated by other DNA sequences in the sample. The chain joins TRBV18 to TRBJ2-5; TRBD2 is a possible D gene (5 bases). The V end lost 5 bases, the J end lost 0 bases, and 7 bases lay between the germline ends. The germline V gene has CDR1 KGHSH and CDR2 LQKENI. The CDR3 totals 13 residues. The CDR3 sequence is CASSSGYQETQYF. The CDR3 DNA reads TGTGCCAGCTCATCGGGGTACCAAGAGACCCAGTACTTC.